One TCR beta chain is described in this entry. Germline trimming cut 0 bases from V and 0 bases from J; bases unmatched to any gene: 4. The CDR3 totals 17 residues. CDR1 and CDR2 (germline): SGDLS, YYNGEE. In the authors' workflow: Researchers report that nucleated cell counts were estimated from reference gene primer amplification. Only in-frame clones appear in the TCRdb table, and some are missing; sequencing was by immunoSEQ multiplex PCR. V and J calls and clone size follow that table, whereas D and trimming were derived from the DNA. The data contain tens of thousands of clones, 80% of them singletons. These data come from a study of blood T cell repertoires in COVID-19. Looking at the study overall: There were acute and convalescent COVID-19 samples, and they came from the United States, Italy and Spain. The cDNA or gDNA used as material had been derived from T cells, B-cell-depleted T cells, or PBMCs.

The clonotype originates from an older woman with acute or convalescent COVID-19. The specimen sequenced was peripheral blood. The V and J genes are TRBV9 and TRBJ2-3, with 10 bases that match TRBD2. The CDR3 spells CASSVASSGGSTDTQYF. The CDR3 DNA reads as TGTGCCAGCAGCGTAGCATCTAGCGGGGGCAGCACAGATACGCAGTATTTT.